The TCR beta chain under discussion was sequenced for a study of shared clonotypes between healthy human individuals. Trimming removed 0 bases from V and 4 bases from J, with 7 bases in between. Germline CDR1 SGHRS, CDR2 YFSETQ. This CDR3 spans 14 amino acids. Concerning this clone: Its antigen is unknown. Different DNA sequences within this sample yield the same CDR3.

Overall study findings and caveats: Clonotype sharing among donors likely depends on sequencing depth.

CD45RO negativity and positive selection for CCR7 defined naive CD8 cells, a population that excluded terminally differentiated effector memory CD45RA+ cells. The study enrolled healthy HIV-negative adults without recent acute infections or vaccinations as donors. Caucasian adults residing in Nashville, Tennessee made up all the donors. As originally analysed: Quality scores were absent from the junction-only immunoSEQ sequences, so filtering differed. Clones were sequenced by immunoSEQ multiplex PCR, and TCRdb holds only the in-frame ones, with some missing. The V and J calls and the clone size are those of that table, but D and trimming were determined from the DNA. Of about 700,000 clones in the sample, around 90% were seen once.

The sequence was obtained from a man aged 25 to 45 in good health. Sequenced: naive CD8+ T cells sorted from blood. This sequence joins TRBV5-1 and TRBJ2-2; D is ambiguous. CDR3: CASSLEGGTGELFF. The CDR3 DNA is TGCGCCAGCAGCTTGGAAGGTGGCACCGGGGAGCTGTTTTTT.